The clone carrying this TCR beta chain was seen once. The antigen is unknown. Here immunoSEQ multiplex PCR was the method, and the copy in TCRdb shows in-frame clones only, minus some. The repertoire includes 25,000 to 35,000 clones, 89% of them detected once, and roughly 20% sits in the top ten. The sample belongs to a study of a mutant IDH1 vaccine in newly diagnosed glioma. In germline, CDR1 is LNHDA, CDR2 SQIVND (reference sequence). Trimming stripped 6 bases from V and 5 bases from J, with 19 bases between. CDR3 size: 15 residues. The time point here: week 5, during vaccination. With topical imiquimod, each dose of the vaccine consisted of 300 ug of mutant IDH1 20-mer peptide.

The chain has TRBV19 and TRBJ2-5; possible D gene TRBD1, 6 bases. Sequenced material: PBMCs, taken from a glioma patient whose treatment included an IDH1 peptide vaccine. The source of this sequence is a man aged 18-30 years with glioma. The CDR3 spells CASSPLGAVGETQYF. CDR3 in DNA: TGTGCCAGTAGCCCCCTGGGGGCAGTAGGGGAGACCCAGTACTTC.